This T cell receptor beta chain was found in a study of T-cell reconstitution after alpha-beta-depleted transplantation in children. Preparation of the TCRbeta library involved a method that used unique molecular identifiers. MiXCR, run by TCRdb on the PCR reads, gives a single entry per CDR3 protein. The table lists around 600,000 distinct CDR3 sequences, 8% to 11% of them singletons. Only a few counts were recorded for this clonotype. V dropped 6 bases and J dropped 3; count of bases not matched to a gene: 4. The V gene's germline CDR1 is SQVTM and CDR2 ANQGSEA. The CDR3 is made up of 13 amino acids.

This specimen consisted of PBMCs from the stem cell graft donor, obtained from the stem cell graft. The clonotype originates from a human donor who donated a stem cell graft to a child with acute myeloid leukemia. The V gene is TRBV29-1, the J gene TRBJ2-5; the match to TRBD2 covers 10 bases. CDR3: CSVLGLAEETQYF. The CDR3, as DNA: TGCAGCGTCCTCGGACTAGCGGAAGAGACCCAGTACTTC. The full variable domain, rest sourced from reference TRBV29-1 and TRBJ2-5, is SAVISQKPSRDICQRGTSLTIQCQVDSQVTMMFWYRQQPGQSLTLIATANQGSEATYESGFVIDKFPISRPNLTFSTLTVSNMSPEDSSIYLCSVLGLAEETQYFGPGTRLLVL.